The entry below gives a single TCR beta chain sequence along with its context. Trimming cost V 5 bases and J 6 bases; bases outside gene matches: 5. Germline lookup yields CDR1 SEHNR and CDR2 FQNEAQ (reference sequence). The CDR3 contains 13 residues. This specimen belongs to a study of technical replicates of blood from a few donors. This table comes from immunoSEQ multiplex PCR, and its TCRdb copy is limited to in-frame clones, with some not included. The sample comprises about 93,000 clones, 95% of which are singletons, and 0.25% to 0.3% rests with the top ten. This chain joins TRBV7-9 and TRBJ1-1, with 8 nucleotides matching TRBD1. Sequences were obtained from T cells isolated from PBMCs. This receptor was obtained from a human donor in good health. The CDR3 is CASSQQGGAEAFF. The CDR3 DNA reads as TGTGCCAGCAGCCAACAGGGGGGGGCTGAAGCTTTCTTT.